Shown below are 16 T cell receptor beta chains from a single sample sequenced in a study of blood T cell repertoires in COVID-19 (dated by TCRdb to the early 2020s). Libraries came from the immunoSEQ multiplex PCR assay. In its TCRdb copy, this immuneACCESS table keeps in-frame sequences only and misses some clones. Where compared with another copy, unresolved V genes explain less than half of these, and the others have no known cause. Across this sample there are 110,000 or so clones, with around 89% seen only once. 4.6% of the sample comes from the top ten. The sequenced sample consisted of peripheral blood. Every receptor here comes from a woman in her forties or fifties with acute or convalescent COVID-19.

The V and J genes are TRBV6-5 and TRBJ1-1; D remains unclear. This CDR3 contains 13 residues. In germline, CDR1 is MNHEY, CDR2 SVGAGI. V was clipped by 5 bases and J by 2 bases, with 9 bases between them. The CDR3 sequence is CASSPRGNTEAFF. Written as DNA, the CDR3 is TGTGCCAGCAGTCCCCGCGGTAACACTGAAGCTTTCTTT.

The V gene is TRBV9, the J gene TRBJ2-3, with 8 bases that match TRBD1. This CDR3 is built from 16 residues. Germline V gene lookup returns CDR1 SGDLS and CDR2 YYNGEE. V lost 0 bases and J lost 2; bases outside the gene matches: 5. The CDR3 here is CASSVGARGHTDTQYF. The CDR3 DNA reads TGTGCCAGCAGCGTAGGGGCCAGGGGGCACACAGATACGCAGTATTTT.

The J gene is TRBJ2-1, the V gene TRBV4-1; 10 bases map to TRBD1. The CDR3 spans 16 residues. Germline-derived CDR1 and CDR2 are MGHRA and YSYEKL. Losses at the gene ends were 4 bases for V and 8 bases for J; bases not matched to a gene: 11. The CDR3 protein is CASSLAPGQGKDEQFF. CDR3 nucleotide sequence: TGCGCCAGCAGCCTGGCCCCGGGACAGGGGAAGGATGAGCAGTTCTTC.

The V and J genes are TRBV9 and TRBJ2-1; the match to TRBD2 covers 9 bases. This CDR3 comprises 18 residues. Losses at the gene ends were 7 bases for V and 0 bases for J; bases not matched to a gene: 14. CDR1 SGDLS and CDR2 YYNGEE come from the germline V gene. The CDR3 DNA sequence: TGTGCCAGCGCCCCGCGAGCGGGAGGCCCTAGCTCCTACAATGAGCAGTTCTTC. Its translation: CASAPRAGGPSSYNEQFF.

The rearrangement uses TRBV6-2 or TRBV6-3 and TRBJ2-7; 11 bases align to TRBD1. The CDR3 spans 16 residues. Germline V lookup: CDR1 MNHEY, CDR2 SVGEGT. Trimming at V came to 4 bases and at J to 3 bases, leaving 8 bases not matched to a gene. The CDR3 sequence is CASSFIPGTGGYEQYF. The CDR3 nucleotides are TGTGCCAGCAGTTTTATCCCCGGGACAGGGGGCTACGAGCAGTACTTC.

The chain couples TRBV5-5 to TRBJ1-1, with a possible D match to TRBD1 (6 bases). Germline values: CDR1 SGHKS, CDR2 YYEKEE (reference sequence). This CDR3 has 14 residues. Trimming removed 4 bases at V and 0 bases at J, with 10 bases between. In DNA, the CDR3 is TGTGCCAGCAGCCGGGGACAAGTGAACACTGAAGCTTTCTTT. This encodes CASSRGQVNTEAFF.

The gene calls are TRBV19 and TRBJ2-1; 12 nucleotides agree with TRBD2. Germline V CDR1 and CDR2: LNHDA, SQIVND (reference sequence). The CDR3 totals 14 residues. J was trimmed by 7 bases and V by 5 bases; bases with no gene match: 3. CDR3 amino acids: CASSPGLAGNEQFF. The DNA for the CDR3 is TGTGCCAGTAGTCCTGGACTAGCGGGGAATGAGCAGTTCTTC. Filled out from reference TRBV19 and TRBJ2-1, the complete variable domain reads DGGITQSPKYLFRKEGQNVTLSCEQNLNHDAMYWYRQDPGQGLRLIYYSQIVNDFQKGDIAEGYSVSREKKESFPLTVTSAQKNPTAFYLCASSPGLAGNEQFFGPGTRLTVL.

About this clone itself: Relative to the germline gene, one junction end is altered; a read error may explain this. The chain couples TRBV4-3 to TRBJ1-2; TRBD1 might be the D (5 bases). The CDR3 spans 14 residues. In germline, CDR1 is LGHNA, CDR2 YSLEER. CDR3 DNA: TGCGCCAGCAGCCAAGATAAGCAAATAGGGGTGAACCATTTC. Translated, it gives CASSQDKQIGVNHF.

The V call is TRBV9, the J call TRBJ1-6; perhaps TRBD1 as D (5 bases). Trimming left V 7 bases short and J 9 bases short, with 14 bases between. CDR1 SGDLS and CDR2 YYNGEE come from the germline V gene. The CDR3 spans 13 residues. This chain's CDR3 is CASSSREGSPLHF. The CDR3 DNA is TGTGCCAGCTCGTCCAGGGAGGGTTCACCCCTCCACTTT.

V usage is TRBV15 and J usage is TRBJ2-5; TRBD1 aligns across 10 bases. The ends lost 3 bases at V and 5 bases at J; junction bases unmatched: 3. Germline V gene sequence: CDR1 LNHNV, CDR2 YYDKDF (reference sequence). This CDR3 region has 14 residues. DNA of the CDR3: TGTGCCACCAGCAGCGACAGGGGGCGCGAGACCCAGTACTTC. Translating it yields CATSSDRGRETQYF.

The CDR3: CASSIDQGLNTEAFF. Written as DNA, the CDR3 is TGTGCCAGTAGTATAGACCAGGGACTAAACACTGAAGCTTTCTTT. The gene calls are TRBV19 and TRBJ1-1; TRBD1 might be the D (5 bases). V lost 0 bases and J lost 2, with 10 bases in between. The CDR3 loop spans 15 amino acids. Germline V gives CDR1 LNHDA, CDR2 SQIVND (reference sequence).

This rearrangement joins TRBV23-1 to TRBJ2-5, with D possibly TRBD1 on 6 matching bases. TRBV23-1 is recorded as an ORF, its role being uncertain. The length of the CDR3 is 14 residues. V was cut by 8 bases and J by 0 bases, with 13 bases left in between. Written as DNA, the CDR3 is TGCGCCAGCCACGCAGGGGCGTACCAAGAGACCCAGTACTTC. This codes for CASHAGAYQETQYF.

The chain combines TRBV10-3 with TRBJ1-5; 8 bases align to TRBD1. Germline assignment: CDR1 ENHRY and CDR2 SYGVKD. J gave up 6 bases and V 6 bases, and 7 bases lay outside the gene matches. CDR3 length equals 14 residues. The CDR3 sequence: CAISGTGGSQPQHF. CDR3 nucleotide sequence: TGTGCCATCAGCGGAACAGGGGGGAGTCAGCCCCAGCATTTT.

DNA for the CDR3: TGTGCCAGCAGCGTAGGAGGGACAGGGATCCCCCCGGAGCAGTATTTT. Its translation is CASSVGGTGIPPEQYF. This chain joins TRBV9 and TRBJ2-3, with 9 nucleotides matching TRBD1. In germline, CDR1 is SGDLS, CDR2 YYNGEE. The CDR3 is 16 amino acids. The V segment lost 0 bases and the J segment 11 bases; nucleotides outside the gene matches: 13.

This clone came up once. The chain joins TRBV10-2 to TRBJ1-1, with no clear D. CDR3 length: 15 amino acids. Germline CDR1 reads WSHSY; CDR2 reads SAAADI. Trimming left V 3 bases short and J 3 bases short, with 14 bases between. CDR3 loop: CASSDGRTGYTEAFF. CDR3 in DNA: TGCGCCAGCAGTGACGGTCGGACGGGGTACACTGAAGCTTTCTTT.

In its sample, this clone was seen a few times. This sequence joins TRBV19 and TRBJ2-1, with D possibly being TRBD2 (5 bases). The CDR3 loop spans 16 amino acids. The germline V gene has CDR1 LNHDA and CDR2 SQIVND (reference sequence). V lost 0 bases and J 0 bases, leaving 9 bases between the germline ends. The CDR3 nucleotides read TGTGCCAGTAGTATAGATTCTGGGAGCTCCTACAATGAGCAGTTCTTC. It encodes CASSIDSGSSYNEQFF.